Listed below are T cell receptor beta chains from one sample, sequenced in a study of shared clonotypes between healthy human individuals. Profiling relied on immunoSEQ multiplex PCR, and the TCRdb table lists in-frame clones only, not all of them. The table lists 950,000 to 1,100,000 clones, approximately 80% of them singletons, with 0.55% to 0.7% in the top ten. Material: memory CD4+ T cells from PBMCs. These receptors came from a young man in good health. Some clones in this sample may be carry-over from other donors' samples. Each CDR3 is given with its conserved first and last residue. A D gene is named only where the DNA matches it firmly. Some rows mark clone size as missing; the rest say once, few, many or name a class of expanded clone.

len,abundance,v_gene,d_gene,j_gene,CDR3nt,CDR3aa
17,-,TRBV4-1,TRBD2,TRBJ2-3,TGCGCCAGCAGCCAAGTAGGCCGGGAGGGCCGTGGAGATACGCAGTATTTT,CASSQVGREGRGDTQYF
15,-,TRBV6-1,TRBD2,TRBJ2-7,TGTGCCAGCAGGCCCGTGACTAGCGGGAACTACGAGCAGTACTTC,CASRPVTSGNYEQYF
16,-,TRBV10-3,-,TRBJ2-1,TGTGCCATCAGTCCCCGGGCCAGCAACTCCTACAATGAGCAGTTCTTC,CAISPRASNSYNEQFF
13,-,TRBV2,TRBD1,TRBJ1-5,TGTGCCAGCAACCAGGGGGCGTATCAGCCCCAGCATTTT,CASNQGAYQPQHF
15,-,TRBV6-5,-,TRBJ2-1,TGTGCCAGCAGTTACCCGGGTGGGGGAGCTGGTGAGCAGTTCTTC,CASSYPGGGAGEQFF
15,-,TRBV7-3,TRBD1,TRBJ2-3,TGTGCCAGCAGCTTCCGCCAGGGGGCCACAGATACGCAGTATTTT,CASSFRQGATDTQYF
17,-,TRBV5-4,-,TRBJ1-2,TGTGCCAGCAGCTTGACGGGACGGACCCCTGGAGGGTATGGCTACACCTTC,CASSLTGRTPGGYGYTF
16,few,TRBV29-1,TRBD2,TRBJ2-7,TGCAGCGTTGGGTGGCCCTCCCGGGGGGTCAGCTACGAGCAGTACTTC,CSVGWPSRGVSYEQYF
13,-,TRBV7-3,-,TRBJ2-2,TGTGCCAGCAGCTCCCTTAAGTCCGGGGAGCTGTTTTTT,CASSSLKSGELFF
14,once,TRBV5-1,-,TRBJ1-4,TGCGCCAGCAGCCACGGGACCCGGGAAGAAAAACTGTTTTTT,CASSHGTREEKLFF
13,-,TRBV7-9,-,TRBJ2-7,TGTGCCAGCAGCTTAGCAGAGGGTTGGGAGCAGTACTTC,CASSLAEGWEQYF
13,once,TRBV18,-,TRBJ2-7,TGTGCCAGCTCACCCTCGATAGAGAACGAGCAGTACTTC,CASSPSIENEQYF
15,once,TRBV6-1,-,TRBJ2-3,TGTGCCAGCGCAAAAGGACGGCAATGGGCAGATACGCAGTATTTT,CASAKGRQWADTQYF
17,-,TRBV4-1,-,TRBJ2-1,TGCGCCAGCAGCCAAGTGGACATGGGACTGTCCTACAATGAGCAGTTCTTC,CASSQVDMGLSYNEQFF
12,-,TRBV7-9,-,TRBJ2-7,TGTGCCAGCAGCCTAGATTGGAGCGAGCAGTACTTC,CASSLDWSEQYF
16,-,TRBV5-8,TRBD1,TRBJ1-5,TGTGCCAGCAGCCACGGGGACAGCCCAAGCAATCAGCCCCAGCATTTT,CASSHGDSPSNQPQHF
14,-,TRBV12-5,-,TRBJ2-1,TGTGCTAGTGGGGCTAGCGAGAGGGCCGATGAGCAGTTCTTC,CASGASERADEQFF
14,-,TRBV5-4,-,TRBJ1-5,TGTGCCAGCAGCTTGGGAGGCATTGACCAGCCCCAGCATTTT,CASSLGGIDQPQHF
14,-,TRBV5-1,-,TRBJ2-1,TGCGCCAGCAGGCGGGATAGCTCCTACAATGAGCAGTTCTTC,CASRRDSSYNEQFF
14,once,TRBV2,-,TRBJ1-5,TGTGCCAGCAGCTCGGGACTGAACAATCAGCCCCAGCATTTT,CASSSGLNNQPQHF
13,few,TRBV29-1,-,TRBJ1-2,TGCAGCGTCCCAGGGGTATCGGACTATGGCTACACCTTC,CSVPGVSDYGYTF
14,-,TRBV5-1,-,TRBJ1-1,TGCGCCAGCAGCACGAACAGGGTCTCCACTGAAGCTTTCTTT,CASSTNRVSTEAFF
15,-,TRBV7-9,-,TRBJ1-5,TGTGCCAGCAGCTTGGGAGACCAGGGCCATCAGCCCCAGCATTTT,CASSLGDQGHQPQHF
14,-,TRBV11-2,TRBD2,TRBJ2-7,TGTGCCAGCAGCTCAATTAGCGGGAGCTACGAGCAGTACTTC,CASSSISGSYEQYF
18,many,TRBV6-1,TRBD1,TRBJ2-1,TGTGCCAGCAGTGAACGGTTGGGGGACAGGGGAGGTCGCAATGAGCAGTTCTTC,CASSERLGDRGGRNEQFF
17,-,TRBV7-8,TRBD2,TRBJ2-7,TGTGCCAGCAGCCTTGGGCGGGTTAGCGGGAGATCCTACGAGCAGTACTTC,CASSLGRVSGRSYEQYF
13,-,TRBV5-1,-,TRBJ2-7,TGCGCCAGCAGCTTGGGACCGGCAGGGGAGCAGTACTTC,CASSLGPAGEQYF
14,once,TRBV19,-,TRBJ1-2,TGTGCCAGTAGCTCGTACAGGGACCGGTCTGGCTACACCTTC,CASSSYRDRSGYTF
15,once,TRBV7-3,TRBD2,TRBJ2-1,TGTGCCAGCAGCCCTCAGCGGGAGGGCCGTGGAGGGCAGTTCTTC,CASSPQREGRGGQFF
14,-,TRBV9,-,TRBJ1-2,TGTGCCAGCAACTCGCCAGGGGCCAACTATGGCTACACCTTC,CASNSPGANYGYTF
13,-,TRBV30,TRBD1,TRBJ1-2,TGTGCCTGGAGAGCTACAGGGGGATACGGCTACACCTTC,CAWRATGGYGYTF
16,-,TRBV2,TRBD2,TRBJ2-2,TGTGCCAGCAGAAAAACGACTAGCGGACGACCCGGGGAGCTGTTTTTT,CASRKTTSGRPGELFF
13,-,TRBV27,TRBD1,TRBJ2-2,TGTGCCAGCACCTACAGGGGCTCCGGGGAGCTGTTTTTT,CASTYRGSGELFF
15,-,TRBV5-5,TRBD1,TRBJ1-5,TGTGCCAGCAGCCCAGAAGGACAGGGTGTTCAGCCCCAGCATTTT,CASSPEGQGVQPQHF
15,-,TRBV9,-,TRBJ1-2,TGTGCCAGCACCCCAGGAGCTTATACTAACTATGGCTACACCTTC,CASTPGAYTNYGYTF
18,-,TRBV19,TRBD1,TRBJ2-6,TGTGCCAGTAGTATTAGGGGGACAGGGCCCTCTGGGGCCAACGTCCTGACTTTC,CASSIRGTGPSGANVLTF